The TCR beta chain under discussion was sequenced for a study of healthy donors' naive CD4 and CD8 T cells. Each TCR library used 500 ng of total RNA and a linear amplification protocol. One entry per CDR3 protein results from TCRdb running MiXCR on the reads. In the table there are approximately 180,000 distinct CDR3 sequences, around 74% of which are singletons. The TCR was taken from a pool of human donors in good health; the sample pools cells from several healthy donors. Specimen: naive CD4+ and CD8+ T cells sorted from blood, pooled from several donors.

The CDR3 loop reads CASSQRQERPGHYSTDTQYF. For the CDR3, the DNA is TGCGCCAGCAGCCAACGCCAAGAGAGACCGGGACACTATAGCACAGATACGCAGTATTTT. The chain carries TRBV4-3 and TRBJ2-3; D is perhaps TRBD1 (6 bases). This CDR3 comprises 20 residues. The ends were cut back, 2 bases at V and 0 bases at J, with 24 bases in the middle. Germline V lookup: CDR1 LGHNA, CDR2 YSLEER.